This is a list of T cell receptor beta chains from one sample in a study of control samples from healthy donors and cancer patients. Repertoires were generated with immunoSEQ multiplex PCR, while TCRdb's copy carries only in-frame clones and drops some. The table includes some 79,000 clones, about 90% detected once. The sample taken for sequencing was blood. The receptors come from a woman in her fifties or sixties in good health. Both conserved end residues are trimmed from each CDR3. Each record gives: CDR3 length, V gene, J gene, CDR3 protein.

>13|TRBV5-1|TRBJ2-3
ASSLASSGRDTQY
>11|TRBV5-6|TRBJ1-6
ASSSRPDSPLH
>14|TRBV15|TRBJ2-1
ATSRAQLAGADEQF
>12|TRBV19|TRBJ2-6
ASSIWPGANVLT
>12|TRBV5-1|TRBJ2-7
ASSLDSNSYEQY
>16|TRBV7-9|TRBJ2-1
ASSLPRRLAGRVGEQF
>13|TRBV5-4|TRBJ2-1
ASSLLAGGLDEQF
>16|TRBV4-2|TRBJ1-3
ASSQESPGTASGNTIY
>13|TRBV18|TRBJ2-3
ASSSGQEITDTQY
>12|TRBV19|TRBJ1-1
ASSIGGGGAEAF
>15|TRBV24-1|TRBJ1-5
ATSDARGSGGNQPQH
>13|TRBV28|TRBJ1-5
ASSLAGRQSQPQH
>13|TRBV19|TRBJ1-3
ATGTNHFSGNTIY
>13|TRBV11-2|TRBJ2-7
ASSLEGGPSYEQY
>12|TRBV5-8|TRBJ2-1
ASSTRQGYNEQF
>12|TRBV5-5|TRBJ1-1
ASSLEHLNTEAF
>10|TRBV29-1|TRBJ2-4
SAHLAKNIQY
>15|TRBV6-1|TRBJ1-3
ASSDPHGVVRGNTIY
>9|TRBV13|TRBJ2-1
ASDFYNEQF
>11|TRBV11-1|TRBJ1-1
ASSSGTATLAF
>13|TRBV27|TRBJ1-2
ASSFGTGLGYGYT
>13|TRBV2|TRBJ2-1
ASRGLAETYNEQF
>11|TRBV6-6|TRBJ1-1
ASSYSVLTEAF
>14|TRBV6-5|TRBJ1-2
ASSSTWKQLGYGYT
>13|TRBV11-2|TRBJ2-5
ASSQLGGPVGAQY
>12|TRBV11-2|TRBJ2-1
ASSLDRSEDEQF
>12|TRBV9|TRBJ2-1
ASSVETGVYEQF
>12|TRBV27|TRBJ1-1
ASSLGRGDTEAF
>14|TRBV3-1/TRBV3-2|TRBJ2-3
ATSTRGTQDLDTQY
>13|TRBV5-1|TRBJ1-4
ATQLGTGFNEKLF
>14|TRBV6-6|TRBJ1-4
ASSFSLETGDEKLF
>12|TRBV6-5|TRBJ1-4
ASRETGINEKLF
>9|TRBV29-1|TRBJ2-2
SVEWSGELF
>10|TRBV5-1|TRBJ2-3
ASSLSAGVHL
>12|TRBV24-1|TRBJ1-2
ATSDPIGVEGYT
>15|TRBV27|TRBJ1-5
ASRETGQTRGNQPQH
>12|TRBV4-1|TRBJ1-4
ASQPGGSYEKLF
>10|TRBV6-6|TRBJ2-1
ASSYPDGEQF
>14|TRBV13|TRBJ2-7
ASSLGASGRGYEQY
>12|TRBV18|TRBJ2-1
ASFEQGTGDEQF
>11|TRBV7-3|TRBJ1-2
ASSSGQGAGYT
>14|TRBV29-1|TRBJ2-1
SVEPRVRITYNEQF
>12|TRBV30|TRBJ2-5
AWSTTLADRAQY
>13|TRBV18|TRBJ1-3
ASSPTGGAGNTIY
>12|TRBV28|TRBJ1-6
ASSLTGEGSPLH